Listed here is a single T cell receptor beta chain. Its antigen is as yet unknown. The data originate from a study of blood T cells in healthy people across ages. Alongside a J-beta primer mix, a sample-barcoded 5' primer served in a second PCR lasting about 7 to 11 cycles. Every sample gave at least 3 million paired-end reads containing CDR3. TCRdb called the 5' RACE reads again in MiXCR, with one record for every CDR3 protein. The data contain about 1.1 million distinct CDR3 sequences, less than 45% of them seen just once; the ten biggest clones take up roughly 14%. The CDR3 has 14 amino acids. V was pared by 0 bases and J by 6 bases, with 9 bases between. Germline V gives CDR1 SGDLS, CDR2 YYNGEE. Overall study findings and caveats: Older age went with lower TCR beta diversity per million T cells, in a roughly linear way. TCR beta diversity tracked closely with naive T cell percentage.

Sample: blood. The chain uses TRBV9 and TRBJ2-2, with D possibly TRBD1 on 6 matching bases. The receptor was isolated from a man younger than 30 in good health. CDR3 region: CASSVVSGAGELFF. CDR3 nucleotide sequence: TGTGCCAGCAGCGTAGTCTCAGGGGCCGGGGAGCTGTTTTTT.